These 4 T cell receptor beta chains share one sample of origin, sequenced in a study of cytomegalovirus exposure and HLA in healthy donors. The PCR was carried out with 60 Vbeta primers and 13 Jbeta primers. The assay was immunoSEQ multiplex PCR, and TCRdb's table has in-frame clones only and misses some. The sample holds over 150,000 clones; around 84% are singletons and the top ten take roughly 2.5%. The sequencing sample was made of PBMCs. The receptors were gathered from a man aged 25-40 years in good health and CMV-seropositive.

The V call is TRBV27, the J call TRBJ2-1; tentatively, D is TRBD1 (5 bases). Trimming removed 9 bases from V and 3 bases from J, with 15 bases in between. There are 14 residues in the CDR3. Germline CDR1 reads MNHEY; CDR2 reads SMNVEV (reference sequence). CDR3 residues: CASRGLDVYNEQFF. DNA of the CDR3: TGTGCCAGTAGGGGATTAGACGTCTACAATGAGCAGTTCTTC.

The chain is built from TRBV19 and TRBJ2-5; 8 bases line up with TRBD1. The CDR3 length is 16 residues. With 1 base clipped from V and 5 bases from J, the junction kept 9 bases outside the gene matches. Germline lookup yields CDR1 LNHDA and CDR2 SQIVND (reference sequence). The CDR3 DNA sequence: TGTGCCAGTAGTATAGTTGCAGGGGGCGCCGGGGAGACCCAGTACTTC. It yields the protein CASSIVAGGAGETQYF.

V and J are TRBV5-8 and TRBJ2-5, with 8 bases aligning to TRBD1. This CDR3 comprises 14 residues. Germline CDR1 reads SGHTS; CDR2 reads YDEGEE. V lost 2 bases and J lost 5; bases outside the gene matches: 5. The CDR3 sequence: CASSFQGAWETQYF. As DNA, the CDR3 is TGTGCCAGCAGCTTTCAGGGGGCTTGGGAGACCCAGTACTTC.

The V gene is TRBV4-3, the J gene TRBJ2-5; 10 positions match TRBD2. J gave up 4 bases and V 0 bases, and 11 bases lay outside the gene matches. This CDR3 has 18 amino acids. From germline, CDR1 is LGHNA and CDR2 YSLEER. The DNA of the CDR3 is TGCGCCAGCAGCCAAGACTGGCCAGCGGGAGGGAGGGGAGAGACCCAGTACTTC. Its translation is CASSQDWPAGGRGETQYF.